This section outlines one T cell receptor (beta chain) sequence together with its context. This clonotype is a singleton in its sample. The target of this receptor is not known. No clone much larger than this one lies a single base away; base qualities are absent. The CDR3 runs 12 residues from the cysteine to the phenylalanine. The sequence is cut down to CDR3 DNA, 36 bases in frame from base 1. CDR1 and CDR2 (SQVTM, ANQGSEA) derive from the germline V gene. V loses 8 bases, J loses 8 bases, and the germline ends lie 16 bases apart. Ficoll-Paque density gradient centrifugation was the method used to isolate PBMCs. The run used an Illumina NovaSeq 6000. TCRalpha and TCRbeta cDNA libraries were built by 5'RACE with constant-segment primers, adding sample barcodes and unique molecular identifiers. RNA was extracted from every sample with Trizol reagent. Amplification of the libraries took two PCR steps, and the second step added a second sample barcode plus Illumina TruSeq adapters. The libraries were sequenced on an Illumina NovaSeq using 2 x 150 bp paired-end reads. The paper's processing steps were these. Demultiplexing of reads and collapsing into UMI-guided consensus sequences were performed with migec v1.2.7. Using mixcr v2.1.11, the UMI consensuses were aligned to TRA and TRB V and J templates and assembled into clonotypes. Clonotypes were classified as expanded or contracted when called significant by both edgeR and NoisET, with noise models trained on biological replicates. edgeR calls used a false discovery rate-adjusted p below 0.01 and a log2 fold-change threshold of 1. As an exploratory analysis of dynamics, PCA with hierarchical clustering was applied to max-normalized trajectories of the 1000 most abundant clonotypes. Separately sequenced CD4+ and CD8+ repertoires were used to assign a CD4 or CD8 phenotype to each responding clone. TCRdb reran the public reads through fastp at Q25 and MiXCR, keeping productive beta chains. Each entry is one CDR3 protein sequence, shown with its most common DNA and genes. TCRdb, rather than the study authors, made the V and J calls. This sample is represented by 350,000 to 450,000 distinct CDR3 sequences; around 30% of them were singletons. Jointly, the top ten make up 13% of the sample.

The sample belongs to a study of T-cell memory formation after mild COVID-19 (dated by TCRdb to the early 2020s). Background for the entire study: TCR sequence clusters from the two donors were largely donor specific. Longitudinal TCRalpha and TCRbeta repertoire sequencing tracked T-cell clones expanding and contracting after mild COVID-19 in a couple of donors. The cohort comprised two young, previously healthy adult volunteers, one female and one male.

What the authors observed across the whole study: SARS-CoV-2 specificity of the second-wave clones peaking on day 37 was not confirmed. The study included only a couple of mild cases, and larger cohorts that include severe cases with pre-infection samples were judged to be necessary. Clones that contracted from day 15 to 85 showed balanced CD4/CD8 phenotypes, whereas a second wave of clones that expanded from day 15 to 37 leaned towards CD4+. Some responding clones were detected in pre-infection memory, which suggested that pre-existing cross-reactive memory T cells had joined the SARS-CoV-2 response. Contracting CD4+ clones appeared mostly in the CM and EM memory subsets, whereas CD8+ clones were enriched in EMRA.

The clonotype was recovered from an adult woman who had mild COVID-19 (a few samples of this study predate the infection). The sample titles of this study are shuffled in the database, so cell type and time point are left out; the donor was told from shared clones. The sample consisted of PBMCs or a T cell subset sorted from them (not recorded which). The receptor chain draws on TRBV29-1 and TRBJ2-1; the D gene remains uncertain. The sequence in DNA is TGCAGCCCCTACTCTCAACCCGATGAGCAGTTCTTC. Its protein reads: CSPYSQPDEQFF.